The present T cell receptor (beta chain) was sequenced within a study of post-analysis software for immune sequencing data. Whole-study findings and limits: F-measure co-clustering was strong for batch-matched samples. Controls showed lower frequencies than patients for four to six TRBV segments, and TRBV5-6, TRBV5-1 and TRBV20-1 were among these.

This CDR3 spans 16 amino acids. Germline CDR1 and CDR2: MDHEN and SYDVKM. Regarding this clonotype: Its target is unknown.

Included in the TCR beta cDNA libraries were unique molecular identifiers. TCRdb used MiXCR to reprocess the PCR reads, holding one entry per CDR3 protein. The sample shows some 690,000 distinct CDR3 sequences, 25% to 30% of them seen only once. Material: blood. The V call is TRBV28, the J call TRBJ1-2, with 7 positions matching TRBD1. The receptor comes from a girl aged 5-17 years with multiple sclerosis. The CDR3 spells CAKHSRGQRGNYGYTF. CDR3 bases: TGTGCGAAACACTCCAGGGGACAGAGAGGAAACTATGGCTACACCTTC.